This T cell receptor beta chain was retrieved from a study of cytotoxic CD8 clonotypes in ibrutinib-treated CLL. Produced via immunoSEQ multiplex PCR; TCRdb's table is partial and in-frame only. The sample has roughly 52,000 clones; approximately 50% are singletons. This CDR3 is built from 14 residues. V was shortened by 0 bases and J by 4 bases, with 11 bases between the two germline ends. The germline gives CDR1 SGHRS, CDR2 YFSETQ. Whole-study results and caveats: Whereas clonality rose at ibrutinib response, it declined toward baseline at progression.

Worth noting for this clone: Its antigen is undetermined.

The input for sequencing was PBMCs, taken after 12 months of ibrutinib treatment. The receptor comes from a human donor with chronic lymphocytic leukemia. This chain links TRBV5-1 with TRBJ2-7; TRBD1 is a possible D gene (6 bases). For the CDR3, the DNA is TGCGCCAGCAGCTTGGATGCAGGGGCTTACGAGCAGTACTTC. Its translation is CASSLDAGAYEQYF.